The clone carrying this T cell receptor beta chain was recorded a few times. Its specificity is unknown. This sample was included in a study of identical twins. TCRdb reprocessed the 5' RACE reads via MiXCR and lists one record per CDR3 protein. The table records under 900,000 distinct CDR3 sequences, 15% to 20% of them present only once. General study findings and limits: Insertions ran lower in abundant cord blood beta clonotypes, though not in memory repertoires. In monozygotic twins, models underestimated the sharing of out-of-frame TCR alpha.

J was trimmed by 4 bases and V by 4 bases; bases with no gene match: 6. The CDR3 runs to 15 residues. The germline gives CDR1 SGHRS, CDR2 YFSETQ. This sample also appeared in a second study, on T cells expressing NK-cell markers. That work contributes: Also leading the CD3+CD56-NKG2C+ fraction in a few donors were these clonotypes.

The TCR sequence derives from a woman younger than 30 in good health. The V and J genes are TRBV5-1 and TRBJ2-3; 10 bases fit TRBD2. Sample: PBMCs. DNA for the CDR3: TGCGCCAGCAGCAACAGCGGGGGGGCATCAGATACGCAGTATTTT. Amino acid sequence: CASSNSGGASDTQYF.